This T cell receptor beta chain was identified during a study of CD8+ T cells in alopecia areata. Notes on the study in general: Alopecia totalis/universalis scalp especially showed more expanded CD8+ clones than normal scalp.

Extraction and reverse transcription of RNA yielded cDNA as the sequencing template. Profiling relied on immunoSEQ multiplex PCR, and the TCRdb table lists in-frame clones only, not all of them. This table holds over 100,000 clones with no singletons; the top ten claim about 19%. This clone came up many times. Its antigen remains unknown. Genes here carry mouse names. The sample comprised lesional skin. The sequence came from a C3H/HeJ mouse with alopecia areata. This strain has MHC haplotype H2-k.

The CDR3 here is CASSHGTGRGTEVFF. CDR3 DNA, as far as it was read: TGTGCCAGCAGCCACGGGACAGGGAGGGGCACA. The V and J genes are TRBV5 and TRBJ1-1, with TRBD1 matching 9 bases. Read sequence stops 4 residues before the CDR3 end, and the germline J gene provides the missing end. Germline V gene lookup returns CDR1 LGHNA and CDR2 YNLKQL (reference sequence). The CDR3 is made up of 15 amino acids. V dropped 3 bases and J dropped 4; count of bases not matched to a gene: 6.